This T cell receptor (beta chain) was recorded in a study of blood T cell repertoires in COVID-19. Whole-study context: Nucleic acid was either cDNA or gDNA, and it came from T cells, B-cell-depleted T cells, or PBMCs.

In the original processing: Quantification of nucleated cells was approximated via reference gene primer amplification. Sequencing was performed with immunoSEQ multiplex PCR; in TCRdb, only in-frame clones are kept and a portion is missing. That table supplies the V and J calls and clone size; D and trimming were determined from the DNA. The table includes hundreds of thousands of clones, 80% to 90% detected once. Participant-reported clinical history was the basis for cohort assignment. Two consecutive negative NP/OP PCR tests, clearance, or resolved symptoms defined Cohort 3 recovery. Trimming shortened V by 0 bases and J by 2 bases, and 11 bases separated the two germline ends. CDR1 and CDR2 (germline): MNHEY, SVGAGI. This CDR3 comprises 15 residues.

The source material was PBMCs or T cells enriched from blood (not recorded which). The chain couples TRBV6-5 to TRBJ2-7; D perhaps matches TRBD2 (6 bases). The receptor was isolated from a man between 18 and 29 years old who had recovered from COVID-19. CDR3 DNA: TGTGCCAGCAGTTACTCGGGAGGTCGAGCCTACGAGCAGTACTTC. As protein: CASSYSGGRAYEQYF.